These 4 T cell receptor beta chains share one sample of origin, sequenced in a study of shared clonotypes between healthy human individuals. This table comes from immunoSEQ multiplex PCR, and its TCRdb copy is limited to in-frame clones, with some not included. Here the sample spans under 850,000 clones, approximately 77% being singletons. The sequencing sample was made of memory CD4+ T cells sorted from blood. Documented subset: CD45RA-negative fraction. Receptors originate from a woman under 40 in good health.

The genes are TRBV11-3 and TRBJ2-1; D call uncertain. CDR1 is SGHNT and CDR2 is YENEEA in the germline V gene. Trimming removed 2 bases at V and 2 bases at J, with 4 bases between. This CDR3 contains 13 residues. For the CDR3, the DNA is TGTGCCAGCAGCTTAACCCCCTACAATGAGCAGTTCTTC. It is translated as CASSLTPYNEQFF.

The chain carries TRBV6-5 and TRBJ1-2; 8 nucleotides match TRBD1. Germline V gene sequence: CDR1 MNHEY, CDR2 SVGAGI. The CDR3 runs to 15 residues. The V and J ends lost 5 bases and 7 bases, in that order; junction bases with no gene match: 12. The CDR3 reads CASSRFDRGVGGYTF. CDR3 nucleotide sequence: TGTGCCAGCAGTCGATTTGACAGGGGCGTCGGTGGCTACACCTTC.

With regard to this clone: Other DNA sequences from this sample encode an identical CDR3 as well. This chain links TRBV18 with TRBJ2-7, with 7 bases that match TRBD2. Germline CDR1 and CDR2: KGHSH and LQKENI. This CDR3 comprises 14 residues. Losses at the gene ends were 2 bases for V and 2 bases for J; bases not matched to a gene: 3. CDR3: CASSPGGGTYEQYF. The CDR3 nucleotides are TGTGCCAGCTCACCAGGGGGAGGGACCTACGAGCAGTACTTC.

The rearrangement joins TRBV19 to TRBJ2-2; 11 positions agree with TRBD2. V dropped 6 bases and J dropped 5; count of bases not matched to a gene: 5. Germline V gene lookup returns CDR1 LNHDA and CDR2 SQIVND (reference sequence). This CDR3 contains 15 residues. The DNA of the CDR3 is TGTGCCAGTAGGGTAGCGGGAGGGGGAACCGGGGAGCTGTTTTTT. Protein: CASRVAGGGTGELFF.